This T cell receptor beta chain was captured by sequencing in a study of cytomegalovirus exposure and HLA in healthy donors. Study summary: For the 300 to 450 genotyped donors, about 79% fell within the Caucasian-associated ancestry cluster. The study, taken as a whole, reports: Per a prior analysis, the majority of TCR beta V segments were productive roughly 87% or roughly 30% of the time. An assumption of roughly uniform sequencing depth across donors underlay the presence/absence analyses.

The donors gave bone marrow, and they were healthy. In germline, CDR1 is SGHRS, CDR2 YFSETQ. This CDR3 is 18 amino acids long. Trimming removed 0 bases from V and 2 bases from J, with 20 bases in between. The PCR had 60 Vbeta and 13 Jbeta primers. This table comes from immunoSEQ multiplex PCR, and its TCRdb copy is limited to in-frame clones, with some not included. The table shows 150,000 to 200,000 clones, with about four fifths occurring only once. Notes on this clone: Antigen specificity is unknown.

The chain joins TRBV5-1 to TRBJ2-5; the D gene is possibly TRBD1 (6 bases). This clonotype was obtained from a woman in her twenties or thirties in good health and CMV-seronegative. Sequencing was carried out using PBMCs. The CDR3 nucleotides read TGCGCCAGCAGCTTGGAACCTACAGGGAAGAATGGACAAGAGACCCAGTACTTC. Its translation: CASSLEPTGKNGQETQYF.